This T cell receptor beta chain is drawn from a study of blood T cell repertoires in COVID-19. At the level of the study: Sites in the United States, Italy and Spain provided acute and convalescent COVID-19 samples. T cells, B-cell-depleted T cells, or PBMCs supplied cDNA or gDNA.

CDR3 length equals 15 residues. V was pared by 0 bases and J by 14 bases, with 8 bases of the junction left unmatched. Germline CDR1 is SGHTA and CDR2 is FQGNSA. Original data processing: Amplified reference gene primers provided the basis for estimating nucleated cell counts. The table came from immunoSEQ multiplex PCR; TCRdb's copy has only in-frame clones and leaves some out. V and J calls and clone size are as listed in that table; D and trimming were resolved from the DNA. The repertoire consists of fewer than 100,000 clones, with around 75% occurring once and the leading ten covering around 24%.

This chain joins TRBV7-2 and TRBJ2-1, with 12 nucleotides matching TRBD2. This TCR derives from a man between 65 and 79 years old with acute or convalescent COVID-19. Material for sequencing was peripheral blood. This CDR3 is CASSLARLAGGREFF. The CDR3 DNA sequence: TGTGCCAGCAGCTTAGCGCGGCTAGCGGGAGGGCGGGAGTTCTTC.